Following are 15 T cell receptor beta chains from one sample sequenced in a study of T cell responses to AZD1222 COVID-19 vaccine. The repertoire was sequenced with immunoSEQ multiplex PCR; TCRdb's copy has only in-frame clones and lacks some. The sample has 100,000 or so clones, about 85% seen once. Sequenced material: peripheral blood, taken on day 0 of AZD1222 vaccination. These receptors were obtained from an adult in good health.

The rearrangement links TRBV11-2 to TRBJ2-3, with D unclear. This CDR3 region has 13 residues. CDR1 and CDR2 (germline): SGHAT, FQNNGV. V was shortened by 3 bases and J by 6 bases, with 10 bases between the two germline ends. Here the CDR3 reads CASSFRPEDTQYF. Written as DNA, the CDR3 is TGTGCCAGCAGCTTCCGCCCGGAGGATACGCAGTATTTT.

The V and J genes are TRBV9 and TRBJ2-3; 13 bases match TRBD2. This CDR3 comprises 16 residues. CDR1 SGDLS and CDR2 YYNGEE come from the germline V gene. The junction had 6 bases not matched to a gene; V was cut back by 4 bases and J by 4 bases. CDR3: CASSPRTSGSPDTQYF. CDR3 DNA sequence: TGTGCCAGCAGCCCACGGACTAGCGGGAGTCCAGATACGCAGTATTTT.

The V call is TRBV25-1, the J call TRBJ1-2; 12 bases map to TRBD1. Per germline, CDR1 MGHDK and CDR2 SYGVNS. Germline trimming cut 8 bases from V and 7 bases from J; bases unmatched to any gene: 5. The CDR3 contains 13 residues. As DNA, the CDR3 is TGTGCCAGCGGGGGACAGGGGGCAGGTGGCTACACCTTC. This translates into CASGGQGAGGYTF.

This chain uses TRBV4-3 with TRBJ1-3; the D is unclear. The ends were cut back, 3 bases at V and 4 bases at J, with 4 bases in the middle. This CDR3 spans 12 amino acids. Germline lookup yields CDR1 LGHNA and CDR2 YSLEER. Here the CDR3 reads CASSHAGNTIYF. As DNA, the CDR3 is TGCGCCAGCAGCCATGCCGGAAACACCATATATTTT.

The rearrangement joins TRBV11-2 to TRBJ2-1; possibly TRBD2 for D (5 bases). Trimming took off 3 bases at V and 3 bases at J, with 12 bases between the two ends. Germline loops: CDR1 SGHAT, CDR2 FQNNGV. The CDR3 length is 15 residues. CDR3 amino acids: CASSFRQRSYNEQFF. CDR3 in DNA: TGTGCCAGCAGCTTTCGCCAGCGGAGCTACAATGAGCAGTTCTTC.

The chain couples TRBV4-3 to TRBJ1-5, with 8 bases lining up with TRBD1. Germline V gene sequence: CDR1 LGHNA, CDR2 YSLEER. Losses at the gene ends were 1 base for V and 7 bases for J; bases not matched to a gene: 6. The CDR3 has 15 residues. CDR3 sequence: CASSQVQGVGQPQHF. The DNA for the CDR3 is TGCGCCAGCAGCCAAGTACAGGGGGTTGGGCAGCCCCAGCATTTT.

The count of this clone is one. J is TRBJ2-7 and V is TRBV6-5; no reliable D call. Germline values: CDR1 MNHEY, CDR2 SVGAGI. Deletions cut 7 bases from V and 6 bases from J, with 19 bases between. The CDR3 extends over 14 amino acids. The chain's CDR3 is CASTKGLLYGEQYV. CDR3 coding DNA: TGTGCCAGCACCAAAGGCCTACTTTACGGCGAGCAGTACGTC.

CDR3 nucleotide sequence: TGCGCCAGCAGCCCACGGACAGCCCACAATGAGCAGTTCTTC. The encoded protein is CASSPRTAHNEQFF. The chain has TRBV4-3 and TRBJ2-1; D is perhaps TRBD1 (6 bases). The V gene's germline CDR1 is LGHNA and CDR2 YSLEER. The CDR3 sequence is 14 residues long. Between the trimmed V and J ends, which lost 4 bases and 5 bases, there was a span of 12 bases.

The rearrangement links TRBV7-2 to TRBJ2-3; D is unresolved. The CDR3 is 12 residues long. The ends were cut back, 6 bases at V and 2 bases at J, with 6 bases in the middle. In germline, CDR1 is SGHTA, CDR2 FQGNSA. The CDR3 here is CASRSVTDTQYF. The DNA of the CDR3 is TGTGCCAGCAGGAGTGTCACAGATACGCAGTATTTT.

This sequence joins TRBV15 and TRBJ1-5, with a tentative D call TRBD1 (6 bases). Germline CDR1 LNHNV, CDR2 YYDKDF (reference sequence). CDR3 length: 16 amino acids. Between the trimmed V and J ends, which lost 4 bases and 0 bases, there was a span of 13 bases. As DNA, the CDR3 is TGTGCCACCAGCATAGGGGGGCCCCATAGCAATCAGCCCCAGCATTTT. It specifies CATSIGGPHSNQPQHF.

The rearrangement joins TRBV19 to TRBJ1-5; no definite D call. This CDR3 region has 14 residues. The germline V gene encodes CDR1 LNHDA and CDR2 SQIVND (reference sequence). Trimming removed 7 bases at V and 0 bases at J, with 10 bases between. The CDR3 sequence: CASTPANSNQPQHF. The CDR3 DNA reads TGTGCCAGTACCCCCGCGAATAGCAATCAGCCCCAGCATTTT.

This clone was counted only a few times. The V gene is TRBV6-2 or TRBV6-3, the J gene TRBJ1-1; a possible D gene is TRBD1 (5 bases). The CDR3 covers 13 residues. The V end lost 6 bases, the J end lost 2 bases, and 10 bases lay between the germline ends. The V gene's germline CDR1 is MNHEY and CDR2 SVGEGT. This chain's CDR3 is CASSIDSNTEAFF. CDR3 in DNA: TGTGCCAGCAGCATTGACAGTAACACTGAAGCTTTCTTT.

The gene calls are TRBV14 and TRBJ1-1, with D maybe TRBD1 (6 bases). The CDR3 spans 13 residues. The V end lost 3 bases, the J end lost 2 bases, and 7 bases lay between the germline ends. Germline CDR1 SGHDN, CDR2 FVKESK. For the CDR3, the DNA is TGTGCCAGCAGCCAGGACAGAAACACTGAAGCTTTCTTT. It codes for CASSQDRNTEAFF.

V gene TRBV2 combines with J gene TRBJ2-7, with D maybe TRBD1 (6 bases). The CDR3 covers 17 residues. Germline V gives CDR1 SNHLY, CDR2 FYNNEI. V gave up 7 bases and J gave up 2 bases, with 24 bases separating them. As DNA, the CDR3 is TGTGCCAGCACCGCCCAATATACAGGGAAAGGGACCTACGAGCAGTACGTC. It encodes CASTAQYTGKGTYEQYV.

The chain couples TRBV11-3 to TRBJ1-4; 9 nucleotides align to TRBD1. Trimming cost V 5 bases and J 7 bases; bases outside gene matches: 5. The CDR3 is made up of 14 amino acids. Germline V lookup: CDR1 SGHNT, CDR2 YENEEA. The CDR3 sequence: CASSQTGGSEKLFF. The CDR3 nucleotides read TGTGCCAGCAGCCAGACAGGGGGGAGTGAAAAACTGTTTTTT.